Listed below are T cell receptor beta chains from one sample, sequenced in a study of cytomegalovirus exposure and HLA in healthy donors. This table comes from immunoSEQ multiplex PCR, and its TCRdb copy is limited to in-frame clones, with some not included. This repertoire shows approximately 220,000 clones, approximately 88% found once; its top ten account for about 0.77%. Sequenced input: PBMCs. The receptor set was obtained from a boy aged 2 to 10 in good health and CMV-seronegative. Each CDR3 is given with its conserved first and last residue. A D gene is named only where the DNA matches it firmly. Clone size is stated in some rows and not others, as once, few, many or a class when expanded.

DNA	CDR3	V	size	J	D
TGTGCCAGCAGTGAAAGGGGGACTAGCGTATATACGCAGTATTTT	CASSERGTSVYTQYF	TRBV2	-	TRBJ2-3	TRBD2
TGTGCCAGCAGTGTGGACAGATTGAACACTGAAGCTTTCTTT	CASSVDRLNTEAFF	TRBV6-5	-	TRBJ1-1	-
TGTGCCTGGAGATCGAATTCACCCCTCCACTTT	CAWRSNSPLHF	TRBV30	-	TRBJ1-6	-
TGCGCCAGCAGCCAGATAGGAAGGGGACAGGGATCAAGCTACACCTTC	CASSQIGRGQGSSYTF	TRBV4-1	-	TRBJ1-2	TRBD1
TGTGCCAGCAGCATCGACTCCGTGGAGGGGCAGTTCTTC	CASSIDSVEGQFF	TRBV9	-	TRBJ2-1	-
TGTGCCAGCAGTTCAGAATATAATTCACCCCTCCACTTT	CASSSEYNSPLHF	TRBV6-5	once	TRBJ1-6	-
TGTGCCAGCAGTTCCCCAGGGGCTATAGCTAACTATGGCTACACCTTC	CASSSPGAIANYGYTF	TRBV28	-	TRBJ1-2	-
TGTGCCAGCAGCCACGGACTTAACAATGAGCAGTTCTTC	CASSHGLNNEQFF	TRBV14	-	TRBJ2-1	-
TGTGCCAGCCTCGAGGGGGGGAGCTCCTACAATGAGCAGTTCTTC	CASLEGGSSYNEQFF	TRBV2	-	TRBJ2-1	-
TGTGCCAGCAGCGTAGTGTCAGGGGATAACTATGGCTACACCTTC	CASSVVSGDNYGYTF	TRBV9	-	TRBJ1-2	-
TGTGCCAGCAGTCCCGCGAGAAACCTTAACACTGAAGCTTTCTTT	CASSPARNLNTEAFF	TRBV7-9	-	TRBJ1-1	-
TGTGCCAGCAGCTCAGGACTAGCGGCGAGCACAGATACGCAGTATTTT	CASSSGLAASTDTQYF	TRBV11-3	-	TRBJ2-3	TRBD2
TGTGCCAGCAGTCTAGGGACAGCCTCCTACGAGCAGTACTTC	CASSLGTASYEQYF	TRBV27	-	TRBJ2-7	TRBD1
TGTGCCAGCAGCTCTACCTTATGGGGGACAGGAATCCCCTACGAGCAGTACTTC	CASSSTLWGTGIPYEQYF	TRBV7-9	-	TRBJ2-7	TRBD1
TGCGCCAGCACCCCGGGACTAGCGGGGTTGTACGAGCAGTACTTC	CASTPGLAGLYEQYF	TRBV10-2	-	TRBJ2-7	TRBD2
TGTGCCAGCTCACCGGCTCCGGGACAATTTGACGAAAAACTGTTTTTT	CASSPAPGQFDEKLFF	TRBV18	-	TRBJ1-4	-
TGTGCCAGAACTCATACAGGGTCTGATGGCTACACCTTC	CARTHTGSDGYTF	TRBV2	few	TRBJ1-2	-
TGTGCCACCAAAGGCGGGGATTCACCCCTCCACTTT	CATKGGDSPLHF	TRBV6-5	-	TRBJ1-6	-
TGTGCCAGCAGCCTGGACAGGTGGGGCTACGAGCAGTACTTC	CASSLDRWGYEQYF	TRBV7-9	-	TRBJ2-7	TRBD1
TGTGCCAGCAGCGTTATTACAGGGACAGTGGAGACCCAGTACTTC	CASSVITGTVETQYF	TRBV9	-	TRBJ2-5	TRBD1
TGTGCCAGCAGTTTCCCGGATATCAGGGGGCTTGGCGGGGAGCTGTTTTTT	CASSFPDIRGLGGELFF	TRBV27	-	TRBJ2-2	TRBD1
TGTGCCAGCAGCTTAGGATCAGCGGGGCTAGCCAAAAACATTCAGTACTTC	CASSLGSAGLAKNIQYF	TRBV11-2	once	TRBJ2-4	TRBD2
TGTGCCAGCAGCACAAGACAGGGGGCGACTAATGAAAAACTGTTTTTT	CASSTRQGATNEKLFF	TRBV7-9	few	TRBJ1-4	TRBD1
TGCGCCAGCAGCCACAGTAGCGAAAGCTCCTACAATGAGCAGTTCTTC	CASSHSSESSYNEQFF	TRBV4-1	-	TRBJ2-1	-
TGTGCCAGCAGGCCACCAGGCTCTGGAAACACCATATATTTT	CASRPPGSGNTIYF	TRBV2	-	TRBJ1-3	-
TGTGCCAGCAGCCCCCGACAGGGGACCGGGGAGCTGTTTTTT	CASSPRQGTGELFF	TRBV11-3	-	TRBJ2-2	TRBD1
TGCGCCAGCAGCCAAGATTCTGCAGGGGCTTTCTCTGGAAACACCATATATTTT	CASSQDSAGAFSGNTIYF	TRBV4-1	-	TRBJ1-3	-
TGTGCCTGGAGTCCGCGTTACAGGGTGAACACTGAAGCTTTCTTT	CAWSPRYRVNTEAFF	TRBV30	-	TRBJ1-1	-
TGTGCCAGCAGGCCGACAGGGTCCTTTGAGGGCTACACCTTC	CASRPTGSFEGYTF	TRBV6-6	-	TRBJ1-2	TRBD1
TGTGCCTGGCTCACTAGCGGGGGGGACTGGGCAGATACGCAGTATTTT	CAWLTSGGDWADTQYF	TRBV30	-	TRBJ2-3	TRBD2
TGTGCTAGCAGCCCGACACATCATGTCTCCTACGAGCAGTACTTC	CASSPTHHVSYEQYF	TRBV7-7	once	TRBJ2-7	-
TGCGCCAGCAGCCAAGACAGGGCTGTGACTAGCGGCAAGATAGGCGATACGCAGTATTTT	CASSQDRAVTSGKIGDTQYF	TRBV4-1	-	TRBJ2-3	TRBD2
TGTGCCAGCAGCACACCTAGGGGTACCACAGATACGCAGTATTTT	CASSTPRGTTDTQYF	TRBV11-3	-	TRBJ2-3	-
TGTGCCTGGAGCGGTGAAGGGAGAGGCGAAAAACTGTTTTTT	CAWSGEGRGEKLFF	TRBV30	-	TRBJ1-4	-
TGTGCCAGCAGTCCCTCCGGAGGGGGGGGCACAGATACGCAGTATTTT	CASSPSGGGGTDTQYF	TRBV9	-	TRBJ2-3	-
TGTGCCAGCTCACCGGGGTTAGGGGGCTTTGAAGCTTTCTTT	CASSPGLGGFEAFF	TRBV18	-	TRBJ1-1	TRBD1
TGTGCCAGCAGTGAAGGGGGGCCCAATCAGCCCCAGCATTTT	CASSEGGPNQPQHF	TRBV2	once	TRBJ1-5	-
TGTGCCAGCAGTTTTAGTGGGACCCAGTACTTC	CASSFSGTQYF	TRBV27	-	TRBJ2-5	-
TGTGCCAGCAGCTCTAAAGGGACAGTTTATGGCTACACCTTC	CASSSKGTVYGYTF	TRBV2	few	TRBJ1-2	TRBD1
TGCAGCGCCCAAGCAGCGGGAGGGCGGAATGAGCAGTTCTTC	CSAQAAGGRNEQFF	TRBV29-1	few	TRBJ2-1	TRBD2
TGTGCCAGCAGCCCAACCCGGACAGAACGGGAAAAACTGTTTTTT	CASSPTRTEREKLFF	TRBV7-8	-	TRBJ1-4	-
TGTGCCAGCAGGGGACTAGCGAACACCGGGGAGCTGTTTTTT	CASRGLANTGELFF	TRBV6-5	-	TRBJ2-2	TRBD2
TGTGCCAGCAGTCAAGGGACTAGCGGGAGAGGAAATGAGCAGTTCTTC	CASSQGTSGRGNEQFF	TRBV27	-	TRBJ2-1	TRBD2
TGTGCCAGCAGCTTACGGACTAGCGGAACATCCGATGAGCAGTTCTTC	CASSLRTSGTSDEQFF	TRBV11-3	-	TRBJ2-1	TRBD2
TGTGCCAGCAGAGGACTAGCGGGACCCAGGAGCTCCTACAATGAGCAGTTCTTC	CASRGLAGPRSSYNEQFF	TRBV27	-	TRBJ2-1	TRBD2